These 16 T cell receptor beta chains originate from one sample sequenced in a study of blood T cell repertoires in COVID-19. TCRdb keeps only in-frame clones here, not all; method: immunoSEQ multiplex PCR. The sample lists 90,000 to 120,000 clones, approximately 81% occurring once. Sequencing input: peripheral blood. Receptors originate from a human donor in a cohort sampled during active COVID-19.

The chain combines TRBV28 with TRBJ1-1; 9 bases map to TRBD1. CDR3 length: 12 residues. The J segment lost 10 bases and the V segment lost 2 bases, leaving 2 bases of the junction unmatched. Germline assignment: CDR1 MDHEN and CDR2 SYDVKM. CDR3 sequence (DNA): TGTGCCAGCAGTTTAATGGGACAGGGAGCTTTCTTT. Its translation is CASSLMGQGAFF.

This clone has only one observation. The chain couples TRBV19 to TRBJ1-1; 8 bases agree with TRBD1. The CDR3 totals 15 residues. The V gene end was trimmed by 3 bases and the J gene end by 6 bases; junction bases not matched to a gene: 9. Germline V gene lookup returns CDR1 LNHDA and CDR2 SQIVND (reference sequence). The CDR3 region is CASSIQGDRRAEAFF. The CDR3 nucleotides are TGTGCCAGTAGTATTCAGGGGGACAGGCGGGCTGAAGCTTTCTTT.

The V and J genes are TRBV4-1 and TRBJ2-7; 11 bases line up with TRBD1. The CDR3 totals 17 residues. CDR1 and CDR2 (germline): MGHRA, YSYEKL. Trimming removed 1 base from V and 3 bases from J; junction bases left unmatched: 8. This chain's CDR3 is CASSQGRTGGADYEQYF. The DNA for the CDR3 is TGCGCCAGCAGCCAAGGTCGGACAGGGGGCGCGGACTACGAGCAGTACTTC.

In DNA form, the CDR3 reads TGTGCCAGCAGCGATAGTCCAGGGTTATATGAGACCCAGTACTTC. It codes for CASSDSPGLYETQYF. The rearrangement uses TRBV7-2 and TRBJ2-5, with a tentative D call TRBD1 (5 bases). Deletions cut 5 bases from V and 5 bases from J, with 18 bases between. CDR3 length: 15 residues. Germline-derived CDR1 and CDR2 are SGHTA and FQGNSA.

This sequence joins TRBV27 and TRBJ2-3; tentatively, D is TRBD1 (6 bases). Germline assignment: CDR1 MNHEY and CDR2 SMNVEV (reference sequence). V lost 3 bases to trimming and J lost 0 bases, with 13 bases between them. The CDR3 runs to 16 residues. CDR3 DNA: TGTGCCAGCAGTTTCTTTACAGGGTTGAGCACAGATACGCAGTATTTT. Its protein product is CASSFFTGLSTDTQYF.

The V gene is TRBV3-1 (or the pseudogene TRBV3-2), the J gene TRBJ2-7, with 13 bases that match TRBD2. The CDR3 has 14 residues. Looked up from germline, CDR1 is LGHDT and CDR2 is YNNKEL (reference sequence). The ends lost 4 bases at V and 9 bases at J; junction bases unmatched: 6. CDR3 protein: CASSRGLAGERQYF. Written as DNA, the CDR3 is TGTGCCAGCAGCCGCGGACTAGCGGGAGAAAGGCAGTACTTC.

The chain recombines TRBV6-5 with TRBJ1-2, with 8 bases fitting TRBD1. Germline CDR1 reads MNHEY; CDR2 reads SVGAGI. The V segment lost 6 bases and the J segment 9 bases; nucleotides outside the gene matches: 9. This CDR3 is built from 13 residues. DNA for the CDR3: TGTGCCAGCAGACGAGGACAGGGAAAGAGCTACACCTTC. This encodes CASRRGQGKSYTF.

This rearrangement joins TRBV7-9 to TRBJ2-3; the match to TRBD2 covers 7 bases. The V and J ends lost 6 bases and 0 bases, in that order; junction bases with no gene match: 9. This CDR3 is 16 amino acids long. Germline V gives CDR1 SEHNR, CDR2 FQNEAQ (reference sequence). CDR3 protein: CASSDPGGISTDTQYF. In nucleotides, the CDR3 is TGTGCCAGCAGTGACCCGGGGGGTATTAGCACAGATACGCAGTATTTT.

This clone was counted a single time. This chain uses TRBV30 with TRBJ2-7; 7 bases match TRBD2. Germline assignment: CDR1 GTSNPN and CDR2 SVGIG (reference sequence). The CDR3 runs to 14 residues. J was trimmed by 6 bases and V by 4 bases; bases with no gene match: 12. Written as DNA, the CDR3 is TGTGCCTGGACGGGGGACTACCCATCCGGCGAGCAGTACTTC. Translating gives CAWTGDYPSGEQYF. Supplemented by reference TRBV30 and TRBJ2-7, the full variable domain reads SQTIHQWPATLVQPVGSPLSLECTVEGTSNPNLYWYRQAAGRGLQLLFYSVGIGQISSEVPQNLSASRPQDRQFILSSKKLLLSDSGFYLCAWTGDYPSGEQYFGPGTRLTVT.

This clone occurred once. V usage is TRBV30 and J usage is TRBJ2-1; 7 nucleotides align to TRBD2. Germline V gene data show CDR1 as GTSNPN and CDR2 as SVGIG (reference sequence). V lost 1 base and J lost 10; bases outside the gene matches: 13. This CDR3 has 15 residues. CDR3 in DNA: TGTGCCTGGAGTGCCCTTTCTAGCGGCCCGCGGGAGCAGTTCTTC. It translates to CAWSALSSGPREQFF.

The chain couples TRBV6-7 to TRBJ1-1; D ambiguous. TRBV6-7 is labeled an ORF, and its function is uncertain. CDR3 length: 14 amino acids. V shed 0 bases and J shed 6 bases, with 11 bases lying between them. CDR3 loop: CASSYSLEGSEAFF. In nucleotides, the CDR3 is TGTGCCAGCAGTTACTCTTTGGAGGGCTCTGAAGCTTTCTTT.

The chain carries TRBV6-5 and TRBJ2-5; TRBD1 matches 7 bases. This CDR3 contains 14 residues. The V segment lost 5 bases and the J segment 2 bases; nucleotides outside the gene matches: 5. Per germline, CDR1 MNHEY and CDR2 SVGAGI. The CDR3 sequence: CASSKRQGQETQYF. The CDR3, as DNA: TGTGCCAGCAGTAAAAGACAGGGACAAGAGACCCAGTACTTC.

The chain combines TRBV30 with TRBJ2-7, with 11 bases that match TRBD2. Trimming at V came to 1 base and at J to 7 bases, leaving 6 bases not matched to a gene. The CDR3 is 14 amino acids. Germline V lookup: CDR1 GTSNPN, CDR2 SVGIG (reference sequence). The CDR3 sequence is CAWSAASGRWEQYF. The CDR3 nucleotides read TGTGCCTGGAGTGCGGCTAGCGGGAGGTGGGAGCAGTACTTC.

In its sample, this clone was seen a few times. The V and J genes are TRBV7-6 and TRBJ2-7; 9 bases are a match to TRBD1. From germline, CDR1 is SGHVS and CDR2 FNYEAQ. The J segment lost 6 bases and the V segment lost 2 bases, leaving 2 bases of the junction unmatched. The CDR3 has 13 residues. The CDR3 is CASSLSGQGEQYF. DNA for the CDR3: TGTGCCAGCAGCTTATCGGGACAGGGCGAGCAGTACTTC.

The V and J genes are TRBV5-6 and TRBJ2-7, with TRBD1 matching 9 bases. From germline, CDR1 is SGHDT and CDR2 YYEEEE. The length of the CDR3 is 15 residues. V shed 0 bases and J 2 bases; nucleotides not matched to a gene: 3. The CDR3 bases are TGTGCCAGCAGCTTGGTGGGACAGGGTACCTACGAGCAGTACTTC. This gives the protein CASSLVGQGTYEQYF.

The chain links TRBV7-9 to TRBJ1-4, with a weak D call TRBD1 (5 bases). The V and J ends lost 1 base and 0 bases respectively, with 12 bases between them. Germline V gene sequence: CDR1 SEHNR, CDR2 FQNEAQ (reference sequence). The CDR3 runs 17 residues. The CDR3 DNA reads TGTGCCAGCAGCTTAGTCATTACAGGCGCAACTAATGAAAAACTGTTTTTT. This codes for CASSLVITGATNEKLFF.